These 3 T cell receptor beta chains share one sample of origin, sequenced in a study of CD8+ T cells in alopecia areata. Following extraction, RNA underwent reverse transcription to cDNA, which served as the sequencing template. Clones were sequenced by immunoSEQ multiplex PCR, and TCRdb holds only the in-frame ones, with some missing. The table lists some 120,000 clones, with no singletons. Sequencing used lesional skin. All receptors come from a C3H/HeJ mouse with alopecia areata. MHC haplotype of the mouse line: H2-k.

This clone was found a few times. Gene names and germline refer to mouse. The read terminates 4 residues ahead of where the CDR3 ends, so the germline J gene completes it. The chain employs TRBV13-3 and TRBJ2-1; 10 nucleotides align to TRBD2. This CDR3 region has 15 residues. Per germline, CDR1 NNHDY and CDR2 SYVADS. This chain's CDR3 is CASRNYWGGHTEQFF. The part of the CDR3 DNA that was read is TGTGCCAGCAGGAACTACTGGGGGGGGCATACT.

The sample holds a few counts of this clone. Genes and germline are mouse. Coverage ceases 4 residues before the CDR3 finishes, and the germline J gene fills in the end. The gene calls are TRBV13-3 and TRBJ2-3, with 7 nucleotides matching TRBD1. The J segment lost 1 base and the V segment lost 0 bases, leaving 5 bases of the junction unmatched. The CDR3 runs to 16 residues. Germline V gene sequence: CDR1 NNHDY, CDR2 SYVADS. The sequenced part of the CDR3 DNA is TGTGCCAGCAGTGATGCAAGACAGGGAGGTGCAGAA. It specifies CASSDARQGGAE. The entire CDR3 reads CASSDARQGGAETLYF.

There are a few counts of this clone. Gene names and germline refer to mouse. Incomplete CDR3 DNA: TGTGCCAGCCCTGACTGGGGGGATGCAGAA. The encoded protein is CASPDWGDAE. The CDR3 in full is CASPDWGDAETLYF. J is TRBJ2-3 and V is TRBV13-3, with 10 positions matching TRBD2. The CDR3 end falls 4 residues outside the read, so it is completed with the germline J gene. Germline V gives CDR1 NNHDY, CDR2 SYVADS. V shed 7 bases and J 2 bases; nucleotides not matched to a gene: 4. The CDR3 consists of 14 residues.